Listed here are 4 T cell receptor beta chains from one sample, sequenced in a study of control samples from healthy donors and cancer patients. Method: immunoSEQ multiplex PCR; TCRdb's copy keeps in-frame clones and lacks some. The data show around 90,000 clones, approximately 87% seen once. Source material: blood. Source of these receptors: a woman aged 35 to 49 in good health.

The V call is TRBV7-2, the J call TRBJ2-4; the match to TRBD2 covers 11 bases. Germline-derived CDR1 and CDR2 are SGHTA and FQGNSA. J was trimmed by 5 bases and V by 5 bases; bases with no gene match: 5. The CDR3 loop spans 15 amino acids. The CDR3 sequence: CASSPLAGGQNIQYF. In DNA form, the CDR3 reads TGTGCCAGCAGCCCTCTAGCGGGGGGTCAAAACATTCAGTACTTC.

This sequence joins TRBV5-1 and TRBJ2-1; possibly TRBD2 for D (6 bases). The CDR3 contains 16 residues. V lost 0 bases to trimming and J lost 2 bases, with 12 bases between them. Looked up from germline, CDR1 is SGHRS and CDR2 is YFSETQ. The chain's CDR3 is CASSLAGGVAYNEQFF. The CDR3 region has the DNA TGCGCCAGCAGCTTGGCGGGCGGGGTCGCCTACAATGAGCAGTTCTTC.

The V gene is TRBV5-6, the J gene TRBJ2-7; no reliable D call. This CDR3 region has 14 residues. The V end lost 3 bases, the J end lost 0 bases, and 10 bases lay between the germline ends. Germline V gene lookup returns CDR1 SGHDT and CDR2 YYEEEE. The CDR3 protein is CASSYGPHSYEQYF. Written as DNA, the CDR3 is TGTGCCAGCAGCTATGGCCCGCACTCCTACGAGCAGTACTTC.

The chain combines TRBV18 with TRBJ2-2, with a possible D match to TRBD1 (5 bases). Trimming took off 6 bases at V and 1 base at J, with 9 bases between the two ends. The germline V gene has CDR1 KGHSH and CDR2 LQKENI. This CDR3 has 14 residues. CDR3 protein: CASSKQENTGELFF. The CDR3 region has the DNA TGTGCCAGCTCTAAACAGGAGAACACCGGGGAGCTGTTTTTT.